The 21 T cell receptor beta chains listed next were all sequenced from one sample in a study of OX40 agonist ivuxolimab in advanced cancers. The data were produced by immunoSEQ multiplex PCR, yet TCRdb's version contains in-frame clones alone and is incomplete. The sample holds around 120,000 clones, roughly nine tenths seen once. The material was CD4+ or CD8+ T cells sorted from blood, obtained in a trial of the OX40 agonist ivuxolimab. The receptor set was obtained from an adult with an advanced solid tumor such as melanoma, head and neck, liver or kidney cancer.

The CDR3 DNA reads as TGTGCCTCTAGGGGGGGAGGGGAGACCCAGTACTTC. Translated, it gives CASRGGGETQYF. V gene TRBV19 combines with J gene TRBJ2-5, with TRBD2 as a possible D gene (7 bases). This CDR3 is built from 12 residues. Germline CDR1 LNHDA, CDR2 SQIVND (reference sequence). The germline V and J ends were trimmed by 11 bases and 5 bases, with 15 bases remaining between them.

This chain links TRBV9 with TRBJ1-3; maybe TRBD1 (5 bases). Per the germline V gene, CDR1 is SGDLS and CDR2 is YYNGEE. Trimming took off 2 bases at V and 0 bases at J, with 15 bases between the two ends. The CDR3 has 17 amino acids. The CDR3 region has the DNA TGTGCCAGCAGCGTTTATTGGGACGGTGGCTCTGGAAACACCATATATTTT. Its translation: CASSVYWDGGSGNTIYF.

The chain employs TRBV27 and TRBJ2-5; TRBD2 aligns across 8 bases. V was clipped by 4 bases and J by 4 bases; unmatched bases: 8. CDR1 and CDR2 from the germline V gene are MNHEY and SMNVEV (reference sequence). The CDR3 extends over 15 amino acids. CDR3 protein: CASSSFTSGGETQYF. CDR3 coding DNA: TGTGCCAGCAGTTCCTTCACTAGCGGAGGAGAGACCCAGTACTTC.

V gene TRBV5-1 combines with J gene TRBJ2-5, with TRBD2 identical over 9 bases. Germline V gene data show CDR1 as SGHRS and CDR2 as YFSETQ. The CDR3 totals 16 residues. V lost 0 bases and J lost 1; bases outside the gene matches: 4. The CDR3 region has the DNA TGCGCCAGCAGCTTGGGCCCAGCGGGGGGCCAAGAGACCCAGTACTTC. This codes for CASSLGPAGGQETQYF.

V is TRBV5-6 and J is TRBJ1-5, with D maybe TRBD1 (6 bases). The CDR3 is 15 amino acids. The germline CDR1 and CDR2 sequences are SGHDT and YYEEEE. Trimming cost V 0 bases and J 0 bases, with 7 bases left between them. The DNA for the CDR3 is TGTGCCAGCAGCTTGGTAGGGGGTAGCAATCAGCCCCAGCATTTT. This translates into CASSLVGGSNQPQHF.

This clone came up once. This chain uses TRBV18 with TRBJ1-1; a possible D gene is TRBD1 (6 bases). CDR3 size: 12 residues. In germline, CDR1 is KGHSH, CDR2 LQKENI. The ends were cut back, 8 bases at V and 2 bases at J, with 9 bases in the middle. DNA for the CDR3: TGTGCCAGCAAGACAGGAAACACTGAAGCTTTCTTT. It yields the protein CASKTGNTEAFF.

The rearrangement links TRBV27 to TRBJ2-5; D gene uncertain. The CDR3 has 14 amino acids. The ends were cut back, 2 bases at V and 2 bases at J, with 9 bases in the middle. Germline values: CDR1 MNHEY, CDR2 SMNVEV (reference sequence). The CDR3 reads CASSLGWEQETQYF. CDR3 bases: TGTGCCAGCAGTTTAGGTTGGGAACAAGAGACCCAGTACTTC.

The chain uses TRBV30 and TRBJ2-3; 11 bases line up with TRBD2. J lost 0 bases, V lost 2 bases, and 19 bases had no gene match. Germline CDR1 GTSNPN, CDR2 SVGIG (reference sequence). This CDR3 has 21 amino acids. CDR3 sequence reads: CAWSNYYSSGGHLSSTDTQYF. In DNA, the CDR3 is TGTGCCTGGAGTAACTACTATTCTAGCGGGGGGCATTTATCTAGCACAGATACGCAGTATTTT.

This clone has just one count. CDR3: CASSLDPGSDTEAFF. CDR3 nucleotide sequence: TGTGCCAGCAGCTTAGACCCCGGTTCGGACACTGAAGCTTTCTTT. The V call is TRBV7-8, the J call TRBJ1-1; D ambiguous. CDR1 and CDR2 from the germline V gene are SGHVS and FQNEAQ. Trimming left V 1 base short and J 3 bases short, with 12 bases between. This CDR3 contains 15 residues.

V gene TRBV19 combines with J gene TRBJ2-5, with unresolved D. The length of the CDR3 is 12 residues. Trimming removed 5 bases at V and 1 base at J, with 5 bases between. Germline values: CDR1 LNHDA, CDR2 SQIVND (reference sequence). CDR3 sequence (DNA): TGTGCCAGTAGTTGGTCCCAAGAGACCCAGTACTTC. Translated: CASSWSQETQYF.

This clone was recorded a few times. The chain joins TRBV27 to TRBJ2-6, with a possible D match to TRBD2 (5 bases). The V gene's germline CDR1 is MNHEY and CDR2 SMNVEV (reference sequence). There are 17 residues in the CDR3. Trimming cost V 0 bases and J 0 bases, with 9 bases left between them. CDR3 in amino acids: CASSLSRGISGANVLTF. The CDR3 DNA follows: TGTGCCAGCAGTTTATCTCGGGGAATCTCTGGGGCCAACGTCCTGACTTTC.

This chain links TRBV5-4 with TRBJ2-1; 11 bases line up with TRBD2. J was trimmed by 0 bases and V by 0 bases; bases with no gene match: 2. This CDR3 contains 17 residues. Germline assignment: CDR1 SGHNT and CDR2 YYREEE (reference sequence). CDR3: CASSLGLAGGSYNEQFF. The CDR3 nucleotides are TGTGCCAGCAGCTTGGGGCTAGCGGGGGGCTCCTACAATGAGCAGTTCTTC.

The rearrangement joins TRBV6-5 to TRBJ2-1, with 12 bases lining up with TRBD1. Unmatched junction bases numbered 8, after V lost 5 bases and J lost 9 bases. The CDR3 runs 15 residues. CDR1 and CDR2 (germline): MNHEY, SVGAGI. In DNA, the CDR3 is TGTGCCAGCAGTCCCTCCGGGACAGGGGGCTTTGAGCAGTTCTTC. It is translated as CASSPSGTGGFEQFF.

The DNA of the CDR3 is TGTGCCAGCAGGCAGGGGTTGGGCACCGGGGAGCTGTTTTTT. Translation: CASRQGLGTGELFF. The chain has TRBV6-6 and TRBJ2-2, with D possibly being TRBD1 (6 bases). The length of the CDR3 is 14 residues. With 6 bases removed from V and 4 bases from J, the gap between germline ends came to 12 bases. The germline gives CDR1 MNHNY, CDR2 SVGAGI (reference sequence).

The V call is TRBV9, the J call TRBJ2-1; TRBD1 matches 8 bases. V was clipped by 0 bases and J by 6 bases; unmatched bases: 8. The CDR3 spans 16 residues. CDR1 is SGDLS, CDR2 YYNGEE, per germline. In nucleotides, the CDR3 is TGTGCCAGCAGCGTAGAACGAGGACAGGGTTTCAATGAGCAGTTCTTC. It yields the protein CASSVERGQGFNEQFF.

This chain uses TRBV6-5 with TRBJ2-2, with D tentatively TRBD2 (6 bases). V gave up 9 bases and J gave up 1 base, with 15 bases separating them. Germline CDR1 MNHEY, CDR2 SVGAGI. The CDR3 runs to 15 residues. DNA for the CDR3: TGTGCCAGTCGCCTGTTCGGGGGGAACACCGGGGAGCTGTTTTTT. Protein: CASRLFGGNTGELFF.

The J gene is TRBJ1-2, the V gene TRBV6-5; TRBD1 might be the D (5 bases). V was cut by 7 bases and J by 7 bases, with 19 bases left in between. Germline V CDR1 and CDR2: MNHEY, SVGAGI. CDR3 size: 14 residues. The CDR3 nucleotides are TGTGCCAGCACCCCCCGGGGCATCCCTCTTGGCTACACCTTC. Its translation: CASTPRGIPLGYTF.

The rearrangement links TRBV10-3 to TRBJ1-5; D uncertain. CDR3 length: 16 amino acids. Trimming removed 0 bases from V and 2 bases from J, with 11 bases in between. CDR1 and CDR2 (germline): ENHRY, SYGVKD. As DNA, the CDR3 is TGTGCCATCAGTGAGTCGTTGGGCCAGGGCAATCAGCCCCAGCATTTT. Its translation is CAISESLGQGNQPQHF.

J is TRBJ2-5 and V is TRBV30, with TRBD2 matching over 14 bases. Germline CDR1 reads GTSNPN; CDR2 reads SVGIG (reference sequence). V gave up 3 bases and J gave up 4 bases; unmatched junction bases: 4. The CDR3 consists of 15 residues. CDR3 amino acids: CAWRLGLAGGETQYF. The DNA of the CDR3 is TGTGCCTGGAGACTAGGACTAGCGGGGGGAGAGACCCAGTACTTC.

This chain links TRBV7-9 with TRBJ2-1; D may be TRBD1 (5 bases). Trimming shortened V by 3 bases and J by 6 bases, and 12 bases separated the two germline ends. CDR3 length: 14 amino acids. Germline V CDR1 and CDR2: SEHNR, FQNEAQ (reference sequence). The CDR3 reads CASSLRQGGNEQFF. CDR3 bases: TGTGCCAGCAGCTTGAGGCAGGGTGGCAATGAGCAGTTCTTC.

The rearrangement links TRBV7-9 to TRBJ2-1, with 12 bases aligning to TRBD2. CDR1 SEHNR and CDR2 FQNEAQ come from the germline V gene (reference sequence). There are 15 residues in the CDR3. The ends lost 5 bases at V and 6 bases at J; junction bases unmatched: 5. CDR3 region: CASSRTSGGTNEQFF. CDR3 nucleotides: TGTGCCAGCAGCCGTACTAGCGGGGGGACCAATGAGCAGTTCTTC.